Below are 14 T cell receptor beta chains sequenced from a single sample in a study of T cell responses to AZD1222 COVID-19 vaccine. Profiled with immunoSEQ multiplex PCR; TCRdb holds only in-frame clones, not every one. The table records roughly 120,000 clones, roughly nine tenths of them present only once. The sample here was peripheral blood, taken on day 0 of AZD1222 vaccination. Receptors originate from an adult in good health.

The chain links TRBV7-3 to TRBJ2-1; 12 bases map to TRBD2. Losses at the gene ends were 5 bases for V and 4 bases for J; bases not matched to a gene: 6. The CDR3 loop spans 16 amino acids. CDR1 SGHTA and CDR2 FQGTGA come from the germline V gene. CDR3 coding DNA: TGTGCCAGCAGCATTTCTAGCGGGAGGGGGTACAATGAGCAGTTCTTC. Its translation is CASSISSGRGYNEQFF.

The chain combines TRBV4-2 with TRBJ2-7; no reliable D call. This CDR3 spans 16 amino acids. CDR1 and CDR2 (germline): LGHNA, YNFKEQ. The V end was cut by 1 base, the J end by 0 bases, with 13 bases between. Here the CDR3 reads CASSQAGVDGSYEQYF. The DNA for the CDR3 is TGTGCCAGCAGCCAAGCAGGCGTTGACGGCTCCTACGAGCAGTACTTC.

The rearrangement links TRBV5-6 to TRBJ1-2; TRBD1 aligns across 7 bases. Germline-derived CDR1 and CDR2 are SGHDT and YYEEEE. V lost 3 bases, J lost 2 bases, and 16 bases stayed unmatched. CDR3 length: 18 amino acids. The CDR3 protein is CASSWMAHRQGRNYGYTF. CDR3 in DNA: TGTGCCAGCAGCTGGATGGCCCACCGACAGGGACGGAACTATGGCTACACCTTC. The variable domain in full, completed from reference TRBV5-6 and TRBJ1-2, reads DAGVTQSPTHLIKTRGQQVTLRCSPKSGHDTVSWYQQALGQGPQFIFQYYEEEERQRGNFPDRFSGHQFPNYSSELNVNALLLGDSALYLCASSWMAHRQGRNYGYTFGSGTRLTVV.

This chain joins TRBV7-6 and TRBJ2-1; 13 nucleotides line up with TRBD2. V was clipped by 1 base and J by 10 bases; unmatched bases: 4. Germline-derived CDR1 and CDR2 are SGHVS and FNYEAQ. This CDR3 is 15 amino acids long. CDR3 loop: CASSLELAGGHEQFF. The CDR3 DNA reads as TGTGCCAGCAGCTTAGAACTAGCGGGGGGGCACGAGCAGTTCTTC.

The V call is TRBV30, the J call TRBJ1-5; 10 nucleotides agree with TRBD1. Germline CDR1 is GTSNPN and CDR2 is SVGIG (reference sequence). This CDR3 spans 14 amino acids. V lost 4 bases, J lost 6 bases, and 6 bases stayed unmatched. For the CDR3, the DNA is TGTGCCTGGACACCGGGACAGGGGACTCAGCCCCAGCATTTT. Amino acid sequence: CAWTPGQGTQPQHF.

This clone was found once. The CDR3 protein is CASHTGYNGYTF. The CDR3 DNA follows: TGTGCCAGTCACACAGGGTACAATGGCTACACCTTC. This chain uses TRBV19 with TRBJ1-2; D may be TRBD1 (6 bases). The CDR3 loop spans 12 amino acids. V lost 8 bases and J lost 6, with 13 bases in between. Germline V gene lookup returns CDR1 LNHDA and CDR2 SQIVND (reference sequence).

V gene TRBV11-3 combines with J gene TRBJ1-3; 7 bases map to TRBD1. Germline V CDR1 and CDR2: SGHNT, YENEEA. The V segment lost 6 bases and the J segment 4 bases; nucleotides outside the gene matches: 6. The CDR3 covers 14 residues. CDR3 protein: CASRGTAGGNTIYF. The CDR3 DNA reads TGTGCCAGCAGAGGGACAGCAGGGGGAAACACCATATATTTT. The full variable domain, rest sourced from reference TRBV11-3 and TRBJ1-3, is EAGVVQSPRYKIIEKKQPVAFWCNPISGHNTLYWYLQNLGQGPELLIRYENEEAVDDSQLPKDRFSAERLKGVDSTLKIQPAELGDSAVYLCASRGTAGGNTIYFGEGSWLTVV.

The V call is TRBV3-1 (or the pseudogene TRBV3-2), the J call TRBJ2-7; the match to TRBD2 covers 7 bases. With V trimmed by 1 base and J by 3 bases, 6 bases remained unmatched. Germline V lookup: CDR1 LGHDT, CDR2 YNNKEL (reference sequence). This CDR3 contains 15 residues. The CDR3 sequence: CASSQGLAASYEQYF. The CDR3 coding sequence is TGTGCCAGCAGCCAAGGGCTAGCGGCAAGCTACGAGCAGTACTTC.

The chain's CDR3 is CASSFGQGFYEQYF. CDR3 sequence (DNA): TGTGCCAGCAGTTTCGGACAGGGCTTCTACGAGCAGTACTTC. The genes are TRBV27 and TRBJ2-7; 8 nucleotides agree with TRBD1. J was trimmed by 3 bases and V by 3 bases; bases with no gene match: 4. Germline V CDR1 and CDR2: MNHEY, SMNVEV (reference sequence). The CDR3 has 14 amino acids.

The chain joins TRBV6-5 to TRBJ2-5; D unresolved. There are 12 residues in the CDR3. V was pared by 5 bases and J by 5 bases, with 9 bases between. Germline values: CDR1 MNHEY, CDR2 SVGAGI. This chain's CDR3 is CASSPLRETQYF. The CDR3 region has the DNA TGTGCCAGCAGTCCGTTACGGGAGACCCAGTACTTC.

This chain connects TRBV24-1 to TRBJ2-7; 7 nucleotides align to TRBD2. The length of the CDR3 is 17 residues. J lost 0 bases, V lost 5 bases, and 12 bases had no gene match. Germline V gene data show CDR1 as KGHDR and CDR2 as SFDVKD. The CDR3 here is CATSGWEGLAPSYEQYF. CDR3 coding DNA: TGTGCCACCAGTGGGTGGGAGGGGTTAGCTCCCTCCTACGAGCAGTACTTC.

The chain combines TRBV10-3 with TRBJ2-1; D possibly uses TRBD1 or TRBD2 (5 bases each). The CDR3 contains 15 residues. Trimming cost V 1 base and J 0 bases, with 7 bases left between them. Looked up from germline, CDR1 is ENHRY and CDR2 is SYGVKD. The CDR3 protein is CAISEWGSSYNEQFF. CDR3 sequence (DNA): TGTGCCATCAGTGAGTGGGGGAGCTCCTACAATGAGCAGTTCTTC.

This chain uses TRBV5-6 with TRBJ2-1; no clear D gene. The CDR3 totals 12 residues. The germline V gene has CDR1 SGHDT and CDR2 YYEEEE. V shed 1 base and J shed 8 bases, with 7 bases lying between them. CDR3 sequence (DNA): TGTGCCAGCAGCTTGATAGTGCATGAGCAGTTCTTC. This sequence encodes CASSLIVHEQFF.

This chain joins TRBV5-1 and TRBJ2-7, with a possible D match to TRBD1 (6 bases). The ends were cut back, 4 bases at V and 2 bases at J, with 19 bases in the middle. The CDR3 is 16 residues long. CDR1 is SGHRS, CDR2 YFSETQ, per germline. The chain's CDR3 is CASSINPGAKAYEQYF. Here the CDR3 DNA reads TGCGCCAGCAGCATTAACCCAGGGGCGAAGGCCTACGAGCAGTACTTC.